The clone carrying this T cell receptor beta chain was seen at least ten times. Antigen specificity is unknown. These data belong to a study of T-cell reconstitution after alpha-beta-depleted transplantation in children. The CDR3 covers 13 residues. V lost 4 bases to trimming and J lost 0 bases, with 10 bases between them. Germline loops: CDR1 SQVTM, CDR2 ANQGSEA. Unique molecular identifiers featured in how the TCRbeta library was prepared. Via MiXCR, TCRdb re-called the PCR reads, giving one row per CDR3 protein. This sample has around 700,000 distinct CDR3 sequences, with 13% found just once. Regarding the study as a whole: Some patients owed their high day-60 TCRbeta diversity to surviving recipient T cells and thymic progenitors.

The J gene is TRBJ2-7, the V gene TRBV29-1; no definite D call. The receptor comes from a girl aged 2-10 years with congenital amegakaryocytic thrombocytopenia, due to receive a stem cell transplant. Sequencing was performed on PBMCs, taken before TCRalphabeta/CD19-depleted stem cell transplant. Here the CDR3 reads CSVGQESSYEQYF. In nucleotides, the CDR3 is TGCAGCGTTGGCCAAGAAAGCTCCTACGAGCAGTACTTC.